Listed here are 4 T cell receptor beta chains from one sample, sequenced in a study of cytomegalovirus exposure and HLA in healthy donors. PCR involved 60 Vbeta and 13 Jbeta primers. TCRdb's copy holds only in-frame clones and misses some; the assay was immunoSEQ multiplex PCR. The data contain almost 200,000 clones, 70% to 80% of them singletons. Sequencing was carried out using PBMCs. Source of these receptors: a male donor in good health and CMV-seropositive.

This chain uses TRBV5-1 with TRBJ2-1, with 13 bases fitting TRBD2. The CDR3 loop spans 15 amino acids. CDR1 and CDR2 from the germline V gene are SGHRS and YFSETQ. The V gene end was trimmed by 4 bases and the J gene end by 6 bases; junction bases not matched to a gene: 4. The CDR3 loop is CASSPGLAGFNEQFF. For the CDR3, the DNA is TGCGCCAGCAGCCCGGGACTAGCGGGATTCAATGAGCAGTTCTTC.

The sample holds one count of this clone. The J gene is TRBJ2-5, the V gene TRBV9, with 9 bases lining up with TRBD1. The J call is in doubt because the DNA end fits TRBJ2-7 better. The CDR3 contains 15 residues. CDR1 and CDR2 (germline): SGDLS, YYNGEE. The CDR3 reads CASSPRQGDTYEQYF. The CDR3 DNA sequence: TGTGCCAGCAGCCCAAGACAGGGGGATACGTACGAGCAGTACTTC.

The chain is built from TRBV19 and TRBJ1-1, with D tentatively TRBD1 (6 bases). V was cut by 5 bases and J by 5 bases, with 12 bases left in between. The CDR3 sequence is 13 residues long. The germline V gene encodes CDR1 LNHDA and CDR2 SQIVND (reference sequence). The CDR3 DNA reads TGTGCCAGTAGTTGGGGGCGTGGGACTGAAGCTTTCTTT. This sequence encodes CASSWGRGTEAFF.

This sequence joins TRBV2 and TRBJ2-2; possibly TRBD2 for D (6 bases). Deletions cut 5 bases from V and 3 bases from J, with 10 bases between. The CDR3 is made up of 14 amino acids. The germline gives CDR1 SNHLY, CDR2 FYNNEI. CDR3 in DNA: TGTGCCAGCAGTCCGGGACTTTACACCGGGGAGCTGTTTTTT. Its translation is CASSPGLYTGELFF.